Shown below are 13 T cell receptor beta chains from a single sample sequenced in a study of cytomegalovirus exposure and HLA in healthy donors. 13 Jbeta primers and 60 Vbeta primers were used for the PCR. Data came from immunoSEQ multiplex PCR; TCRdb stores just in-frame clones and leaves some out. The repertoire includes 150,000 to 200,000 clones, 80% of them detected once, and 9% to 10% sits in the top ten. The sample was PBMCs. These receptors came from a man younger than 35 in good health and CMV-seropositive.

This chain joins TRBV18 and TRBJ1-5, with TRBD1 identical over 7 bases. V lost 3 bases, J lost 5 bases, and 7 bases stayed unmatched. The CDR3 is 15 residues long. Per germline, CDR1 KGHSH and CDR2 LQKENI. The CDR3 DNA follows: TGTGCCAGCTCACCGGAAGGAAGGGGGCATCAGCCCCAGCATTTT. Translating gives CASSPEGRGHQPQHF.

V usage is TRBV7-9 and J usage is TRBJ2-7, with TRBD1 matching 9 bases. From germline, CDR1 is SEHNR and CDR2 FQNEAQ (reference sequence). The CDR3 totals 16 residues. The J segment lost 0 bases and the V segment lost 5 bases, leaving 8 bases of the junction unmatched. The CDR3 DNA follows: TGTGCCAGCAGCCTCGGGACAGGGCGAACCTCCTACGAGCAGTACTTC. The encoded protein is CASSLGTGRTSYEQYF.

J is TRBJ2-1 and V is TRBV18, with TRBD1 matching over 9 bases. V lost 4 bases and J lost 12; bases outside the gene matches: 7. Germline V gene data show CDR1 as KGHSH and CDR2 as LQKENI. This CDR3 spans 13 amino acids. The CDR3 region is CASSLLQGARQFF. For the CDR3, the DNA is TGTGCCAGCTCACTGTTACAGGGGGCAAGGCAGTTCTTC.

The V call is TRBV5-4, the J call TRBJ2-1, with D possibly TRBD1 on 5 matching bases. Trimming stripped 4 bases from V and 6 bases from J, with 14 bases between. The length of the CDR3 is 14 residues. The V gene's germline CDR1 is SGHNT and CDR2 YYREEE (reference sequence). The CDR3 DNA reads TGTGCCAGCAGCATCGACAGTCTGGGCAATGAGCAGTTCTTC. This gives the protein CASSIDSLGNEQFF.

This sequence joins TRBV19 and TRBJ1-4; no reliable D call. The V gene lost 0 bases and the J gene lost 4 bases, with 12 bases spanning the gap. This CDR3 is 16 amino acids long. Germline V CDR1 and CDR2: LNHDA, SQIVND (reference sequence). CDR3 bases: TGTGCCAGTAGTATAGATTTCGGAGGCGATAATGAAAAACTGTTTTTT. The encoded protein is CASSIDFGGDNEKLFF.

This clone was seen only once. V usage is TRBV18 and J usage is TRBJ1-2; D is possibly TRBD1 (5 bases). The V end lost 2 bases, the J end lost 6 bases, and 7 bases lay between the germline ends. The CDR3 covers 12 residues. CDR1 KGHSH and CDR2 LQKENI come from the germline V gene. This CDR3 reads CASSPGANGYTF. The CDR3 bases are TGTGCCAGCTCACCAGGGGCCAATGGCTACACCTTC. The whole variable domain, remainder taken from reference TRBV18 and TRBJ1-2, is NAGVMQNPRHLVRRRGQEARLRCSPMKGHSHVYWYRQLPEEGLKFMVYLQKENIIDESGMPKERFSAEFPKEGPSILRIQQVVRGDSAAYFCASSPGANGYTFGSGTRLTVV.

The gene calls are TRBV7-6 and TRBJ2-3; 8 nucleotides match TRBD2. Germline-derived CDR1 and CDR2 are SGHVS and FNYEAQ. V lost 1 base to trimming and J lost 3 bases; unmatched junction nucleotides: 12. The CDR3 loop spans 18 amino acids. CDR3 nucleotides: TGTGCCAGCAGCTTAGTGGGGAGAGGCGGGGGGCAAACAGATACGCAGTATTTT. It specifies CASSLVGRGGGQTDTQYF.

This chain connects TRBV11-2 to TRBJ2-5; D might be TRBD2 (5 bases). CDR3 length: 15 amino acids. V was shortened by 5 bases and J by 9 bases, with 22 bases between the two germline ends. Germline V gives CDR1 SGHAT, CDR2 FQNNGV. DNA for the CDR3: TGTGCCAGCAGCGCCCGGGGTAGCCCCCAGTTGTCCCAGTACTTC. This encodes CASSARGSPQLSQYF.

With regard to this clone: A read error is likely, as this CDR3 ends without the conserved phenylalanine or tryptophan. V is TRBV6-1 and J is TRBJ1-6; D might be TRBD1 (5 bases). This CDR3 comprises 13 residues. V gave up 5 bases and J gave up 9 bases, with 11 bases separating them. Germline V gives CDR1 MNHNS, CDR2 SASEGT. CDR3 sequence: CASSLSQGSPLHL. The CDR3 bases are TGTGCCAGCAGTCTCTCGCAGGGTTCACCCCTCCACCTT.

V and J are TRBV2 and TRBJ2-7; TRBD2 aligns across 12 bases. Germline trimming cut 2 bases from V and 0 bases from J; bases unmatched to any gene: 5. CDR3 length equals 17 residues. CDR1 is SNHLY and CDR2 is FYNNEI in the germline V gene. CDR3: CASSERLAGGLSYEQYF. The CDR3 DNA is TGTGCCAGCAGTGAACGGCTAGCGGGAGGGCTCTCCTACGAGCAGTACTTC.

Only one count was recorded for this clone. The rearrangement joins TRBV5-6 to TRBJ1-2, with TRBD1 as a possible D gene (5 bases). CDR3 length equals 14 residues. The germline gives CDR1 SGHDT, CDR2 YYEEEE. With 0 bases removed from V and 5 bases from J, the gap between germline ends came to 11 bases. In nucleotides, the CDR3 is TGTGCCAGCAGCTTGGCCAGGGCAGGATATGGCTACACCTTC. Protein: CASSLARAGYGYTF.

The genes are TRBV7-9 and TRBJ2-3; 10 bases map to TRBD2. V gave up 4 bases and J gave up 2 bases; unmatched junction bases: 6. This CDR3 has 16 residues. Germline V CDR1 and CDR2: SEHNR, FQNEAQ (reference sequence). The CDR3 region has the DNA TGTGCCAGCAGCTCCACTAGCGGGGTAGTCACAGATACGCAGTATTTT. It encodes CASSSTSGVVTDTQYF.

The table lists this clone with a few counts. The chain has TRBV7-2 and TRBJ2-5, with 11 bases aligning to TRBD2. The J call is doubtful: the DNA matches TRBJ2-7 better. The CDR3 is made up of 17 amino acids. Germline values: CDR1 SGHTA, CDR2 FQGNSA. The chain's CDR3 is CASSLEYSGTSGSEQYF. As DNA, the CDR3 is TGTGCCAGCAGCTTAGAGTATTCGGGGACTAGCGGCTCCGAGCAGTACTTC.